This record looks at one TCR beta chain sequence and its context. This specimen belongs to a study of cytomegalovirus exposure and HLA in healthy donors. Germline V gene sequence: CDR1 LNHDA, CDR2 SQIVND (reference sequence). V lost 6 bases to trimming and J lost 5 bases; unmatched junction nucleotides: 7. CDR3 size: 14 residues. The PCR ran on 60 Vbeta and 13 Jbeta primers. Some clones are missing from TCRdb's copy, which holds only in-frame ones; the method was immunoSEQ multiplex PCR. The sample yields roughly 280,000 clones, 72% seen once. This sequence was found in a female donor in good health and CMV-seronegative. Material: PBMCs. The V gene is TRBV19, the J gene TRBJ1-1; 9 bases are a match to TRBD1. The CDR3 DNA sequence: TGTGCCAGTAGAAGGGACAGGGATTGGACTGAAGCTTTCTTT. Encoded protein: CASRRDRDWTEAFF.